This T cell receptor (beta chain) was retrieved from a study of blood T cell repertoires in COVID-19. Overall study: Samples taken during acute and convalescent COVID-19 were collected in the United States, Italy and Spain.

The V gene lost 4 bases and the J gene lost 1 base, with 5 bases spanning the gap. Germline CDR1 SNHLY, CDR2 FYNNEI. The length of the CDR3 is 13 residues. This study enrolled people aged about 18 to 100 from about 24 US geographic areas. The study assigned cohorts using participant-reported clinical history. Some clones are missing from TCRdb's copy, which holds only in-frame ones; the method was immunoSEQ multiplex PCR. The table shows around 200,000 clones, with roughly 90% occurring only once. V usage is TRBV2 and J usage is TRBJ1-5; D uncertain. This TCR was sampled from a woman aged 18-35 years who had recovered from COVID-19. The material sequenced was PBMCs or T cells enriched from blood (not recorded which). Written as DNA, the CDR3 is TGTGCCAGCAGTGTAGAGAGCAATCAGCCCCAGCATTTT. Its translation is CASSVESNQPQHF.